These 18 T cell receptor beta chains originate from one sample sequenced in a study of tumor-infiltrating lymphocytes in localized non-small cell lung cancer. The table came from immunoSEQ multiplex PCR; TCRdb's copy has only in-frame clones and leaves some out. The table has about 9,900 clones, 60% to 80% seen once; the top ten hold about 20%. The sequenced sample consisted of lung tumor tissue. Every receptor here comes from a human donor with non-small cell lung cancer.

The chain couples TRBV5-1 to TRBJ2-3, with D perhaps matching TRBD2 (5 bases). CDR1 is SGHRS, CDR2 YFSETQ, per germline. The CDR3 sequence is 14 residues long. V was clipped by 4 bases and J by 0 bases, with 9 bases between them. The CDR3 DNA reads TGCGCCAGCAGCCCTCGGACTAGCACAGATACGCAGTATTTT. Protein product: CASSPRTSTDTQYF.

The rearrangement links TRBV2 to TRBJ2-7; TRBD1 matches at 7 bases. The CDR3 covers 15 residues. Germline V CDR1 and CDR2: SNHLY, FYNNEI. Losses at the gene ends were 4 bases for V and 3 bases for J; bases not matched to a gene: 9. The CDR3 reads CASSAQQGTRYEQYF. For the CDR3, the DNA is TGTGCCAGCAGTGCGCAACAGGGGACCCGCTACGAGCAGTACTTC.

In DNA form, the CDR3 reads TGTGCCAGCAGCTTGGGACTAGCGGGGGGGCAGGAGACAGATACGCAGTATTTT. Protein sequence: CASSLGLAGGQETDTQYF. The rearrangement joins TRBV28 to TRBJ2-3, with 16 bases identical to TRBD2. The junction had 9 bases not matched to a gene; V was cut back by 6 bases and J by 3 bases. The V gene's germline CDR1 is MDHEN and CDR2 SYDVKM. This CDR3 is built from 18 residues.

The chain carries TRBV4-1 and TRBJ2-5; 7 bases align to TRBD1. There are 15 residues in the CDR3. Per the germline V gene, CDR1 is MGHRA and CDR2 is YSYEKL. V dropped 4 bases and J dropped 5; count of bases not matched to a gene: 10. CDR3 in amino acids: CASSPEGQFRETQYF. The DNA of the CDR3 is TGCGCCAGCAGCCCCGAGGGACAGTTTAGGGAGACCCAGTACTTC.

On this clone itself: Other DNA sequences in this sample translate to the same CDR3. The chain joins TRBV5-1 to TRBJ1-1, with D possibly being TRBD1 (5 bases). V shed 0 bases and J shed 0 bases, with 12 bases lying between them. Germline V gene lookup returns CDR1 SGHRS and CDR2 YFSETQ. The CDR3 has 16 residues. DNA for the CDR3: TGCGCCAGCAGCTTGGGTCAGGGCGGTATGAACACTGAAGCTTTCTTT. Its translation is CASSLGQGGMNTEAFF.

The chain recombines TRBV7-2 with TRBJ1-2, with 8 bases identical to TRBD1. The CDR3 is 13 amino acids. The germline V gene encodes CDR1 SGHTA and CDR2 FQGNSA. V trimming: 4 bases; J trimming: 8 bases; junction bases outside the gene matches: 6. The CDR3, as DNA: TGTGCCAGCAGCTCCGGACAGGGAGGAGGCTACACCTTC. This encodes CASSSGQGGGYTF.

This chain links TRBV2 with TRBJ1-3; no reliable D call. The CDR3 is 13 amino acids. Looked up from germline, CDR1 is SNHLY and CDR2 is FYNNEI. Trimming shortened V by 4 bases and J by 5 bases, and 9 bases separated the two germline ends. In DNA form, the CDR3 reads TGTGCCAGCAGTGTTAGTACGCGAAACACCATATATTTT. It codes for CASSVSTRNTIYF. The full variable domain, its missing parts supplied by reference TRBV2 and TRBJ1-3, is EPEVTQTPSHQVTQMGQEVILRCVPISNHLYFYWYRQILGQKVEFLVSFYNNEISEKSEIFDDQFSVERPDGSNFTLKIRSTKLEDSAMYFCASSVSTRNTIYFGEGSWLTVV.

V gene TRBV6-4 combines with J gene TRBJ2-7, with 9 nucleotides matching TRBD1. Germline V gene lookup returns CDR1 MRHNA and CDR2 SNTAGT. The trim removed 4 bases at V and 3 bases at J, leaving 7 bases unmatched. This CDR3 is built from 15 residues. CDR3 nucleotide sequence: TGTGCCAGCAGTGCAGGGACAGGGCCTTTCTACGAGCAGTACTTC. Translated: CASSAGTGPFYEQYF.

CDR3 coding DNA: TGCAGCGTGGAAACCACCGGGACGTGGGTGCAGTTCTTC. Translated, it gives CSVETTGTWVQFF. The chain links TRBV29-1 to TRBJ2-1; D may match TRBD1 or TRBD2 (5 bases each). Deletions cut 6 bases from V and 12 bases from J, with 21 bases between. The CDR3 loop spans 13 amino acids. Per germline, CDR1 SQVTM and CDR2 ANQGSEA.

The rearrangement uses TRBV18 and TRBJ1-1, with D unclear. V lost 2 bases to trimming and J lost 0 bases, with 7 bases between them. CDR3 length: 14 amino acids. In germline, CDR1 is KGHSH, CDR2 LQKENI. The CDR3 bases are TGTGCCAGCTCACCAGACGTAGTGAACACTGAAGCTTTCTTT. Protein sequence: CASSPDVVNTEAFF.

The CDR3 loop reads CASGDRGPINEQFF. CDR3 nucleotides: TGCGCCAGCGGTGACAGGGGGCCGATCAATGAGCAGTTCTTC. The chain carries TRBV5-1 and TRBJ2-1, with 10 bases identical to TRBD1. Looked up from germline, CDR1 is SGHRS and CDR2 is YFSETQ. There are 14 residues in the CDR3. With 7 bases clipped from V and 6 bases from J, the junction kept 7 bases outside the gene matches.

V gene TRBV7-2 combines with J gene TRBJ2-7, with 7 bases identical to TRBD1. CDR3 length: 17 amino acids. V gave up 2 bases and J gave up 4 bases; unmatched junction bases: 14. Germline V gene data show CDR1 as SGHTA and CDR2 as FQGNSA. Written as DNA, the CDR3 is TGTGCCAGCAGCTTAAGGATCTTTCCGGGACAGAGATACGAGCAGTACTTC. Protein sequence: CASSLRIFPGQRYEQYF.

The chain recombines TRBV10-3 with TRBJ1-1, with a tentative D call TRBD1 (6 bases). CDR3 size: 14 residues. V gave up 3 bases and J gave up 4 bases, with 12 bases separating them. CDR1 and CDR2 from the germline V gene are ENHRY and SYGVKD. DNA of the CDR3: TGTGCCATCAGTGATCCCCAGGGGAGCACTGAAGCTTTCTTT. This gives the protein CAISDPQGSTEAFF.

CDR3 amino acids: CASEGDSGNTIYF. CDR3 DNA sequence: TGTGCCAGCGAAGGGGACTCTGGAAACACCATATATTTT. This chain joins TRBV6-6 and TRBJ1-3; tentatively, D is TRBD1 (5 bases). The CDR3 runs 13 residues. The V gene lost 8 bases and the J gene lost 0 bases, with 8 bases spanning the gap. CDR1 and CDR2 (germline): MNHNY, SVGAGI (reference sequence).

This chain uses TRBV19 with TRBJ1-2; D is perhaps TRBD1 (6 bases). V lost 3 bases, J lost 3 bases, and 23 bases lay in between. Per germline, CDR1 LNHDA and CDR2 SQIVND (reference sequence). The CDR3 is 18 amino acids. The CDR3 bases are TGTGCCAGTAGTATGACCAGGGGACATCGATCCTCAGACTATGGCTACACCTTC. It specifies CASSMTRGHRSSDYGYTF.

This chain connects TRBV30 to TRBJ1-1; 10 nucleotides match TRBD1. Germline V lookup: CDR1 GTSNPN, CDR2 SVGIG (reference sequence). J was trimmed by 7 bases and V by 0 bases; bases with no gene match: 8. The CDR3 contains 15 residues. CDR3: CAWSVGDRGFGEAFF. The CDR3 DNA sequence: TGTGCCTGGAGTGTAGGGGACAGGGGTTTTGGTGAAGCTTTCTTT.

The J gene is TRBJ2-7, the V gene TRBV5-1; D is perhaps TRBD1 (5 bases). Germline V CDR1 and CDR2: SGHRS, YFSETQ. Trimming took 9 bases from V and 1 from J, leaving 14 bases between them. The CDR3 contains 13 residues. CDR3 bases: TGCGCCACCTCCCTAGGGGCTTCCTACGAGCAGTACTTC. Protein product: CATSLGASYEQYF.

By sample fraction, this clone is medium-sized (0.01 to 0.1%). The chain couples TRBV5-1 to TRBJ1-1; D gene ambiguous. This CDR3 is 14 amino acids long. The germline V gene has CDR1 SGHRS and CDR2 YFSETQ. V shed 2 bases and J shed 8 bases, with 16 bases lying between them. The CDR3 DNA reads TGCGCCAGCAGCTTTAGGACGGACCCCCCGGAAGCTTTCTTT. Translation gives CASSFRTDPPEAFF.